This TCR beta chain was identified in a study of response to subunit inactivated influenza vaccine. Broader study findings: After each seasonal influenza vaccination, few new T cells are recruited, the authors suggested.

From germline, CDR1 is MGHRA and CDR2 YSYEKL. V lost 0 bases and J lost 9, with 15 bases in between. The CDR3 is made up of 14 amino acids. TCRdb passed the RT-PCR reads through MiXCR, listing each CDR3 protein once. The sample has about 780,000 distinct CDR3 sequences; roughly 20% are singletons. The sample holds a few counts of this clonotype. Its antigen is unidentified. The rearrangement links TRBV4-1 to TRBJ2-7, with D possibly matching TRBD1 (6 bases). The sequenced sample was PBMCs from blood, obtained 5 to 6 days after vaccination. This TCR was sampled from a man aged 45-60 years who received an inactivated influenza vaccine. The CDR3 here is CASSQDGTGQPQYF. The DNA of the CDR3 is TGCGCCAGCAGCCAAGACGGGACGGGACAACCGCAGTACTTC.